Below are 17 T cell receptor beta chains sequenced from a single sample in a study of PD-1 blockade in mismatch repair-deficient tumors. TCRdb keeps only in-frame clones here, not all; method: immunoSEQ multiplex PCR. The data hold some 130,000 clones, with approximately 91% observed a single time. The sample in question was peripheral blood, obtained approximately 73 weeks after starting pembrolizumab. Source of these receptors: an adult with mismatch repair-deficient cancer.

The chain recombines TRBV4-1 with TRBJ1-5; D unclear. Germline V gene sequence: CDR1 MGHRA, CDR2 YSYEKL. The CDR3 sequence is 14 residues long. Trimming pared 2 bases from V and 5 bases from J, leaving 10 bases between. DNA for the CDR3: TGCGCCAGCAGCCAATTTACTGGGGATCAGCCCCAGCATTTT. Translating gives CASSQFTGDQPQHF.

V gene TRBV15 combines with J gene TRBJ2-1; TRBD2 agrees at 10 bases. The CDR3 extends over 18 amino acids. Germline CDR1 is LNHNV and CDR2 is YYDKDF (reference sequence). Unmatched junction bases numbered 14, after V lost 4 bases and J lost 5 bases. CDR3 in amino acids: CATSTQRGSGRLNNEQFF. The DNA for the CDR3 is TGTGCCACCAGCACCCAGCGGGGTAGCGGGAGGCTCAACAATGAGCAGTTCTTC.

The CDR3 DNA sequence: TGTGCCAGCAGTGTCGGGACAGGGGGTATCTACGAGCAGTACTTC. It encodes CASSVGTGGIYEQYF. The V call is TRBV6-4, the J call TRBJ2-7, with 11 nucleotides matching TRBD1. Germline loops: CDR1 MRHNA, CDR2 SNTAGT. V shed 4 bases, J shed 3 bases, and the junction held 5 bases outside the gene matches. The CDR3 is made up of 15 amino acids.

V usage is TRBV6-6 and J usage is TRBJ2-7; 10 positions match TRBD1. Germline lookup yields CDR1 MNHNY and CDR2 SVGAGI (reference sequence). With 6 bases clipped from V and 4 bases from J, the junction kept 6 bases outside the gene matches. This CDR3 is 14 amino acids long. The CDR3 protein is CASRRQGARYEQYF. In DNA form, the CDR3 reads TGTGCCAGCAGAAGACAGGGGGCGCGATACGAGCAGTACTTC.

V and J are TRBV29-1 and TRBJ2-7; 11 bases agree with TRBD2. The CDR3 is 14 amino acids. Germline V gene sequence: CDR1 SQVTM, CDR2 ANQGSEA. With V trimmed by 5 bases and J by 4 bases, 7 bases remained unmatched. CDR3 residues: CSVPTSGSPYEQYF. The DNA for the CDR3 is TGCAGCGTTCCTACTAGCGGGAGTCCGTACGAGCAGTACTTC.

This clone came up once. This CDR3 is also generated by other DNA sequences in the sample. The chain couples TRBV27 to TRBJ2-2; D unresolved. With 3 bases removed from V and 4 bases from J, the gap between germline ends came to 6 bases. Germline-derived CDR1 and CDR2 are MNHEY and SMNVEV (reference sequence). This CDR3 comprises 13 residues. In DNA, the CDR3 is TGTGCCAGCAGTTTCTCTGCCACCGGGGAGCTGTTTTTT. Amino acids: CASSFSATGELFF.

The chain joins TRBV14 to TRBJ2-7; 12 positions agree with TRBD2. This CDR3 spans 15 amino acids. Germline CDR1 and CDR2: SGHDN and FVKESK. After removal of 4 bases from V and 5 bases from J, the junction contained 6 bases not matched to a gene. CDR3 DNA: TGTGCCAGCAGCCCCACTAGCGGGGGGTTCAACGAGCAGTACTTC. Translation: CASSPTSGGFNEQYF.

The chain uses TRBV9 and TRBJ2-1, with TRBD2 matching over 12 bases. The germline CDR1 and CDR2 sequences are SGDLS and YYNGEE. V lost 0 bases and J lost 7; bases outside the gene matches: 2. The CDR3 has 15 residues. CDR3 sequence (DNA): TGTGCCAGCAGCGTAGAGGGACTAGCGGGTAATGAGCAGTTCTTC. This sequence encodes CASSVEGLAGNEQFF.

The chain couples TRBV7-6 to TRBJ2-7; D uncertain. Trimming removed 5 bases from V and 4 bases from J, with 12 bases in between. Looked up from germline, CDR1 is SGHVS and CDR2 is FNYEAQ. This CDR3 spans 13 amino acids. The CDR3 DNA sequence: TGTGCCAGCAGCCGGACGCAGCAGTACGAGCAGTACTTC. This codes for CASSRTQQYEQYF.

DNA for the CDR3: TGCGCCAGCAGCCTGGTGGGGCAGGGGGTTCAAGAGACCCAGTACTTC. This translates into CASSLVGQGVQETQYF. The chain has TRBV5-1 and TRBJ2-5; TRBD1 aligns across 7 bases. The V gene's germline CDR1 is SGHRS and CDR2 YFSETQ. The CDR3 runs 16 residues. Losses at the gene ends were 4 bases for V and 2 bases for J; bases not matched to a gene: 11. The whole variable domain, remainder taken from reference TRBV5-1 and TRBJ2-5, is KAGVTQTPRYLIKTRGQQVTLSCSPISGHRSVSWYQQTPGQGLQFLFEYFSETQRNKGNFPGRFSGRQFSNSRSEMNVSTLELGDSALYLCASSLVGQGVQETQYFGPGTRLLVL.

This clone has a single count. The chain recombines TRBV29-1 with TRBJ1-1; D ambiguous. The length of the CDR3 is 14 residues. Germline values: CDR1 SQVTM, CDR2 ANQGSEA. V was trimmed by 5 bases and J by 3 bases, leaving 16 bases between them. CDR3 coding DNA: TGCAGCGTTCCCCCTCGGGGTCGGGACACTGAAGCTTTCTTT. Its protein is CSVPPRGRDTEAFF. The full variable domain, rest sourced from reference TRBV29-1 and TRBJ1-1, is SAVISQKPSRDICQRGTSLTIQCQVDSQVTMMFWYRQQPGQSLTLIATANQGSEATYESGFVIDKFPISRPNLTFSTLTVSNMSPEDSSIYLCSVPPRGRDTEAFFGQGTRLTVV.

V gene TRBV5-1 combines with J gene TRBJ2-3, with 7 bases lining up with TRBD1. The CDR3 consists of 17 residues. Looked up from germline, CDR1 is SGHRS and CDR2 is YFSETQ. The J segment lost 2 bases and the V segment lost 0 bases, leaving 9 bases of the junction unmatched. CDR3 DNA: TGCGCCAGCAGCTTGGTAACAGGGGTAGCACTCACAGATACGCAGTATTTT. Residues: CASSLVTGVALTDTQYF.

J is TRBJ2-4 and V is TRBV13; 10 bases line up with TRBD2. This CDR3 contains 17 residues. V gave up 6 bases and J gave up 8 bases; unmatched junction bases: 16. Germline V lookup: CDR1 PRHDT, CDR2 FYEKMQ (reference sequence). For the CDR3, the DNA is TGTGCCAGCAGTCCCAAGCGGGAGGGCCGAGTGGAAGACATTCAGTACTTC. It encodes CASSPKREGRVEDIQYF.

The V and J genes are TRBV27 and TRBJ1-5; 7 nucleotides line up with TRBD1. The junction had 4 bases not matched to a gene; V was cut back by 6 bases and J by 2 bases. This CDR3 has 14 amino acids. The germline gives CDR1 MNHEY, CDR2 SMNVEV (reference sequence). The CDR3 here is CASSLDRRNQPQHF. The CDR3, as DNA: TGTGCCAGCAGCCTGGACAGGCGCAATCAGCCCCAGCATTTT.

V usage is TRBV4-1 and J usage is TRBJ2-7; 11 nucleotides align to TRBD2. V was clipped by 0 bases and J by 7 bases; unmatched bases: 5. CDR1 is MGHRA and CDR2 is YSYEKL in the germline V gene. This CDR3 spans 15 amino acids. Here the CDR3 reads CASSQELAGVEEQYF. In DNA, the CDR3 is TGCGCCAGCAGCCAAGAACTAGCGGGAGTGGAAGAGCAGTACTTC.

The chain combines TRBV30 with TRBJ2-3, with TRBD1 identical over 8 bases. V was pared by 0 bases and J by 2 bases, with 7 bases of the junction left unmatched. The germline V gene encodes CDR1 GTSNPN and CDR2 SVGIG (reference sequence). CDR3 size: 16 residues. This chain's CDR3 is CAWSVPRTGNTDTQYF. The CDR3 bases are TGTGCCTGGAGTGTCCCGCGGACAGGGAACACAGATACGCAGTATTTT. Based on the CDR3 plus reference TRBV30 and TRBJ2-3, the full variable domain is SQTIHQWPATLVQPVGSPLSLECTVEGTSNPNLYWYRQAAGRGLQLLFYSVGIGQISSEVPQNLSASRPQDRQFILSSKKLLLSDSGFYLCAWSVPRTGNTDTQYFGPGTRLTVL.

This rearrangement joins TRBV30 to TRBJ2-3; D is possibly TRBD2 (5 bases). V was shortened by 5 bases and J by 1 base, with 7 bases between the two germline ends. The germline V gene encodes CDR1 GTSNPN and CDR2 SVGIG (reference sequence). CDR3 length: 12 amino acids. The CDR3 reads CAWGSGTDTQYF. CDR3 DNA sequence: TGTGCCTGGGGGAGCGGCACAGATACGCAGTATTTT.